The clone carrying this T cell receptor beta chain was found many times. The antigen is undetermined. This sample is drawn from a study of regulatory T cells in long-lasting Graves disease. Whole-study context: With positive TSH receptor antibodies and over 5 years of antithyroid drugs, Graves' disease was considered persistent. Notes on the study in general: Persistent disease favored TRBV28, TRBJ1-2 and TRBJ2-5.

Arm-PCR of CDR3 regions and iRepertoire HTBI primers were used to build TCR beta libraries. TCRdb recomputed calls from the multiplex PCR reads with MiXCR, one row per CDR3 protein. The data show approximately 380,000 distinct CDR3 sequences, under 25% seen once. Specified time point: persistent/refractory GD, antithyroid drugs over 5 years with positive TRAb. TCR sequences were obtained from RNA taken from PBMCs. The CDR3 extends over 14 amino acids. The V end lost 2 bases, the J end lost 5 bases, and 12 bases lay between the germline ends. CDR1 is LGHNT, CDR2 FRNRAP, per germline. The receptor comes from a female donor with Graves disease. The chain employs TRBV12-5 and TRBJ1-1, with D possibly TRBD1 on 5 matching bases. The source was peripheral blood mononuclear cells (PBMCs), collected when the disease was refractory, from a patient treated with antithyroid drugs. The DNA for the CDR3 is TGTGCTAGTGGTTTGATCGGGCGGGGGACTGAAGCTTTCTTT. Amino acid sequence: CASGLIGRGTEAFF. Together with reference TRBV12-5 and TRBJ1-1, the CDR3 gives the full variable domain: DARVTQTPRHKVTEMGQEVTMRCQPILGHNTVFWYRQTMMQGLELLAYFRNRAPLDDSGMPKDRFSAEMPDATLATLKIQPSEPRDSAVYFCASGLIGRGTEAFFGQGTRLTVV.